Included here is one TCR beta chain sequence, with context. A junction boundary mismatches the germline segment, possibly from a read error. The data originate from a study of tumor and adjacent non-tumor tissue in lung cancer. On the study more broadly: There were 12 adenocarcinoma, a couple of squamous cell carcinoma and 1 small cell lung cancer cases.

No cell sorting was done before RNA was extracted from the tissue. Three rounds of nested PCR, following a modified ARM-PCR protocol, produced the TCRbeta library. TCRdb re-analysed the multiplex PCR reads in MiXCR, keeping a single row per CDR3 protein. The sample has 65,000 to 90,000 distinct CDR3 sequences, roughly 80% seen once. The CDR3 is 14 residues long. CDR1 is LGHNA, CDR2 YSLEER, per germline. The V gene is TRBV4-3, the J gene TRBJ1-4; D gene uncertain. The TCR was taken from a woman aged 50 to 60 with non-small cell lung cancer. Sample: lung tumor tissue. CDR3 sequence: CDSNQDPREEKLFF. CDR3 sequence (DNA): TGCGACAGCAACCAAGATCCGAGGGAGGAAAAACTGTTTTTT.